This T cell receptor (beta chain) was documented in a study of cytomegalovirus exposure and HLA in healthy donors. The PCR used 60 Vbeta and 13 Jbeta primers. Some clones are missing from TCRdb's copy, which holds only in-frame ones; the method was immunoSEQ multiplex PCR. The sample lists 110,000 or so clones, just under 75% occurring once. Germline CDR1 SNHLY, CDR2 FYNNEI. The V gene lost 6 bases and the J gene lost 4 bases, with 15 bases spanning the gap. The CDR3 covers 15 residues. The chain couples TRBV2 to TRBJ2-2; possible D gene TRBD2, 5 bases. This receptor was taken from a human donor in good health. The sequencing sample was made of PBMCs. The CDR3 loop reads CASRLEAASTGELFF. Written as DNA, the CDR3 is TGTGCCAGCAGGTTGGAGGCAGCGTCCACCGGGGAGCTGTTTTTT.